The 2 T cell receptor beta chains presented below share a single source sample, sequenced in a study of cytomegalovirus exposure and HLA in healthy donors. Primers included in the PCR were 60 Vbeta and 13 Jbeta primers. Generated by immunoSEQ multiplex PCR, the TCRdb table keeps only in-frame clones and is missing some. The profile covers 180,000 or so clones, with approximately 80% appearing a single time and about 0.1% taken by the ten largest. Sequencing was carried out using PBMCs. The receptors here all came from a boy aged 2 to 10 in good health and CMV-seronegative.

CDR3 sequence (DNA): TGCGCCAGCAGCTCACTTGGGGCTAGCGGGGGGGCAGATACGCAGTATTTT. The encoded protein is CASSSLGASGGADTQYF. The chain employs TRBV5-1 and TRBJ2-3; 12 bases are shared with TRBD2. The CDR3 is 17 amino acids. V gave up 3 bases and J gave up 4 bases; unmatched junction bases: 9. Germline V gene lookup returns CDR1 SGHRS and CDR2 YFSETQ.

The chain employs TRBV5-6 and TRBJ1-1, with D unresolved. The CDR3 is 15 residues long. The ends were cut back, 3 bases at V and 1 base at J, with 13 bases in the middle. CDR1 SGHDT and CDR2 YYEEEE come from the germline V gene. The CDR3 nucleotides are TGTGCCAGCAGCTCCAACTTGGCGGGGAACACTGAAGCTTTCTTT. Translating gives CASSSNLAGNTEAFF. Variable domain in full (rest from reference TRBV5-6 and TRBJ1-1): DAGVTQSPTHLIKTRGQQVTLRCSPKSGHDTVSWYQQALGQGPQFIFQYYEEEERQRGNFPDRFSGHQFPNYSSELNVNALLLGDSALYLCASSSNLAGNTEAFFGQGTRLTVV.